One and the same sample provided the 17 T cell receptor beta chains below, sequenced in a study of T-cell reconstitution after alpha-beta-depleted transplantation in children. Unique molecular identifiers were incorporated when the TCRbeta library was constructed. TCRdb passed the PCR reads through MiXCR, listing each CDR3 protein once. The sample includes roughly 120,000 distinct CDR3 sequences, around a tenth of them seen just once. This specimen consisted of PBMCs from the stem cell graft donor, obtained from the stem cell graft. All receptors derive from a human donor who donated a stem cell graft to a child with acute lymphoblastic leukemia.

This clonotype has ten or more counts. CDR3 sequence: CATSRDSGRPQETQYF. The CDR3 DNA follows: TGTGCCACCAGCAGAGATAGCGGGAGACCTCAAGAGACCCAGTACTTC. V is TRBV15 and J is TRBJ2-5, with 9 bases fitting TRBD2. Per germline, CDR1 LNHNV and CDR2 YYDKDF (reference sequence). The CDR3 covers 16 residues. The V segment lost 0 bases and the J segment 2 bases; nucleotides outside the gene matches: 4.

This clonotype was seen at least ten times. This CDR3 reads CASRPGQAGRMNTEAFF. The CDR3 nucleotides are TGTGCCAGCAGGCCCGGACAGGCAGGGCGGATGAACACTGAAGCTTTCTTT. The chain carries TRBV6-1 and TRBJ1-1, with 7 bases matching TRBD1. There are 17 residues in the CDR3. After removal of 6 bases from V and 0 bases from J, the junction contained 13 bases not matched to a gene. Per germline, CDR1 MNHNS and CDR2 SASEGT.

This clonotype was detected ten times or more. The gene calls are TRBV5-8 and TRBJ2-2; D is possibly TRBD2 (6 bases). V was shortened by 1 base and J by 0 bases, with 7 bases between the two germline ends. The CDR3 length is 15 residues. Germline assignment: CDR1 SGHTS and CDR2 YDEGEE. The CDR3 reads CASSLWGANTGELFF. The DNA for the CDR3 is TGTGCCAGCAGCTTGTGGGGGGCGAACACCGGGGAGCTGTTTTTT. Supplemented by reference TRBV5-8 and TRBJ2-2, the full variable domain reads EAGVTQSPTHLIKTRGQQATLRCSPISGHTSVYWYQQALGLGLQFLLWYDEGEERNRGNFPPRFSGRQFPNYSSELNVNALELEDSALYLCASSLWGANTGELFFGEGSRLTVL.

This clonotype occurred many times. The rearrangement links TRBV7-8 to TRBJ2-1; perhaps D is TRBD1 or TRBD2 (5 bases each). The CDR3 length is 12 residues. The germline V and J ends were trimmed by 1 base and 10 bases, with 8 bases remaining between them. CDR1 SGHVS and CDR2 FQNEAQ come from the germline V gene. The CDR3 bases are TGTGCCAGCAGCTTAGTATGGGGGGAGCAGTTCTTC. Translation: CASSLVWGEQFF. Looking up the rest from reference TRBV7-8 and TRBJ2-1 gives the full variable domain: GAGVSQSPRYKVAKRGQDVALRCDPISGHVSLFWYQQALGQGPEFLTYFQNEAQLDKSGLPSDRFFAERPEGSVSTLKIQRTQQEDSAVYLCASSLVWGEQFFGPGTRLTVL.

Ten or more counts support this clonotype. The chain links TRBV5-1 to TRBJ2-7; D remains unclear. V was cut by 4 bases and J by 0 bases, with 11 bases left in between. The CDR3 has 14 residues. The germline CDR1 and CDR2 sequences are SGHRS and YFSETQ. CDR3 in DNA: TGCGCCAGCAGCGATATATGGGGCTCCTACGAGCAGTACTTC. This codes for CASSDIWGSYEQYF.

The CDR3 loop is CASSPKNRNIEAFF. The CDR3, as DNA: TGTGCCAGCTCACCAAAAAATCGGAACATCGAAGCTTTCTTT. This chain uses TRBV18 with TRBJ1-1, with D unresolved. CDR1 and CDR2 (germline): KGHSH, LQKENI. V lost 2 bases and J lost 8, with 15 bases in between. This CDR3 contains 14 residues. Filled out from reference TRBV18 and TRBJ1-1, the complete variable domain reads NAGVMQNPRHLVRRRGQEARLRCSPMKGHSHVYWYRQLPEEGLKFMVYLQKENIIDESGMPKERFSAEFPKEGPSILRIQQVVRGDSAAYFCASSPKNRNIEAFFGQGTRLTVV.

This clonotype was recorded at least ten times. The chain links TRBV7-9 to TRBJ1-4; possibly TRBD1 for D (5 bases). Germline V gives CDR1 SEHNR, CDR2 FQNEAQ (reference sequence). Trimming took off 5 bases at V and 4 bases at J, with 11 bases between the two ends. The CDR3 is made up of 14 amino acids. The CDR3 DNA follows: TGTGCCAGCAGCGCAGCCAGGGATAATGAAAAACTGTTTTTT. Translating it yields CASSAARDNEKLFF.

This clonotype was found many times. The chain employs TRBV12-3 or TRBV12-4 and TRBJ1-6, with D unclear. Trimming shortened V by 6 bases and J by 7 bases, and 7 bases separated the two germline ends. This CDR3 has 12 amino acids. The CDR3 DNA reads TGTGCCAGCAGCGCGGACAATTCACCCCTCCACTTT. Amino acid sequence: CASSADNSPLHF.

This clonotype has at least ten counts. The CDR3 nucleotides are TGCGCCAGCAGCTTGAAAGCGGGGGAGACCCAGTACTTC. It specifies CASSLKAGETQYF. The chain is built from TRBV5-1 and TRBJ2-5, with 7 bases lining up with TRBD2. Per the germline V gene, CDR1 is SGHRS and CDR2 is YFSETQ. The CDR3 loop spans 13 amino acids. The J segment lost 5 bases and the V segment lost 1 base, leaving 2 bases of the junction unmatched.

This clonotype was counted at least ten times. V and J are TRBV4-1 and TRBJ2-2; D is uncertain. This CDR3 has 16 amino acids. Germline CDR1 and CDR2: MGHRA and YSYEKL. Trimming left V 1 base short and J 4 bases short, with 13 bases between. The CDR3: CASSQADLFITGELFF. The CDR3 DNA sequence: TGCGCCAGCAGCCAAGCCGACTTGTTCATCACCGGGGAGCTGTTTTTT.

This clonotype was counted many times. V and J are TRBV5-5 and TRBJ1-1; D possibly corresponds to TRBD1 (6 bases). V was shortened by 5 bases and J by 9 bases, with 17 bases between the two germline ends. CDR1 is SGHKS and CDR2 is YYEKEE in the germline V gene (reference sequence). CDR3 size: 13 residues. CDR3 region: CASRERGGQQAFF. CDR3 DNA sequence: TGTGCCAGCAGGGAAAGGGGGGGCCAGCAAGCTTTCTTT.

Many counts were recorded for this clonotype. The chain couples TRBV7-2 to TRBJ2-3, with D perhaps matching TRBD2 (6 bases). The CDR3 has 13 residues. The V end was cut by 2 bases, the J end by 6 bases, with 9 bases between. Looked up from germline, CDR1 is SGHTA and CDR2 is FQGNSA. The CDR3 bases are TGTGCCAGCAGCTTACAGGAGGGGGATACGCAGTATTTT. Protein: CASSLQEGDTQYF.

This clonotype was seen ten or more times. The chain employs TRBV12-3 or TRBV12-4 and TRBJ2-3, with D tentatively TRBD2 (7 bases). This CDR3 contains 15 residues. Trimming took 3 bases from V and 1 from J, leaving 11 bases between them. The CDR3 coding sequence is TGTGCCAGCAGTTTCCGGGGGGCGGGCACAGATACGCAGTATTTT. It yields the protein CASSFRGAGTDTQYF.

This clonotype has at least ten counts. The chain employs TRBV4-3 and TRBJ2-1; 9 nucleotides align to TRBD2. This CDR3 comprises 15 residues. Germline V CDR1 and CDR2: LGHNA, YSLEER. V shed 1 base and J 2 bases; nucleotides not matched to a gene: 0. The CDR3 DNA follows: TGCGCCAGCAGCCAAGGCGGGAGGGCCTACAATGAGCAGTTCTTC. Its protein product is CASSQGGRAYNEQFF.

This clonotype was seen many times. The chain carries TRBV18 and TRBJ2-2, with 15 bases fitting TRBD2. The CDR3 consists of 19 residues. Germline CDR1 and CDR2: KGHSH and LQKENI. V lost 5 bases and J lost 1; bases outside the gene matches: 8. This CDR3 is CASSSQGLAGGLNTGELFF. The CDR3 DNA follows: TGTGCCAGCTCATCCCAGGGACTAGCGGGAGGACTGAACACCGGGGAGCTGTTTTTT.

This clonotype has at least ten counts. The chain has TRBV15 and TRBJ2-7, with a tentative D call TRBD1 (6 bases). The germline CDR1 and CDR2 sequences are LNHNV and YYDKDF (reference sequence). The CDR3 length is 13 residues. Trimming removed 3 bases from V and 1 base from J, with 7 bases in between. CDR3 protein: CATSSGQSYEQYF. The CDR3 coding sequence is TGTGCCACCAGCAGCGGACAGTCCTACGAGCAGTACTTC.

Turning to this clonotype: A much larger clone is a single base away; this may be a read error. V is TRBV19 and J is TRBJ1-4; weak D call: TRBD1 (5 bases). Germline CDR1 is LNHDA and CDR2 is SQIVND (reference sequence). V lost 8 bases to trimming and J lost 7 bases, with 17 bases between them. The CDR3 extends over 14 amino acids. The CDR3 protein is CASEFTGASEKLFF. The CDR3 coding sequence is TGTGCCAGTGAATTTACTGGGGCTAGTGAAAAACTGTTTTTT. Drawing the rest from reference TRBV19 and TRBJ1-4, the complete variable domain is DGGITQSPKYLFRKEGQNVTLSCEQNLNHDAMYWYRQDPGQGLRLIYYSQIVNDFQKGDIAEGYSVSREKKESFPLTVTSAQKNPTAFYLCASEFTGASEKLFFGSGTQLSVL.